This is a list of T cell receptor beta chains from one sample in a study of blood T cell repertoires in COVID-19. Measured with immunoSEQ multiplex PCR; TCRdb has only the in-frame clones, and not every one. The data hold 150,000 or so clones, with around 83% observed a single time. Sequences were obtained from peripheral blood. Receptor source: a man in his late teens or twenties with acute or convalescent COVID-19. The CDR3 runs from the conserved cysteine through the conserved F or W. The order of the fields is clone size, V gene, CDR3 length, J gene, D gene, CDR3 DNA, CDR3 protein. The D gene is left open where the match is weak. Clone size is shown for a subset of rows, as once, few, many or a class of expanded clone.

clone size: NA
V gene: TRBV7-9
CDR3 length: 12
J gene: TRBJ1-2
D gene: NA
CDR3 DNA: TGTGCCAGCAGTGGGCAGGCCAACGGCTACACCTTC
CDR3 protein: CASSGQANGYTF

clone size: NA
V gene: TRBV10-2
CDR3 length: 15
J gene: TRBJ2-1
D gene: NA
CDR3 DNA: TGCGCCAGCAAGAAAGGAGGGCCCCCCTACAATGAGCAGTTCTTC
CDR3 protein: CASKKGGPPYNEQFF

clone size: NA
V gene: TRBV12-3/TRBV12-4
CDR3 length: 13
J gene: TRBJ2-1
D gene: NA
CDR3 DNA: TGTGCCACCACTGACAGCTCCTACAATGAGCAGTTCTTC
CDR3 protein: CATTDSSYNEQFF

clone size: NA
V gene: TRBV7-8
CDR3 length: 14
J gene: TRBJ2-7
D gene: NA
CDR3 DNA: TGTGCCAGCAGCTCCCTATCGAACTCCTACGAGCAGTACTTC
CDR3 protein: CASSSLSNSYEQYF

clone size: once
V gene: TRBV7-2
CDR3 length: 16
J gene: TRBJ2-3
D gene: NA
CDR3 DNA: TGTGCCAGCAGCTTAGGGGGGCAGGGCCCACAGGGTACGCAGTATTTT
CDR3 protein: CASSLGGQGPQGTQYF

clone size: NA
V gene: TRBV28
CDR3 length: 18
J gene: TRBJ1-4
D gene: NA
CDR3 DNA: TGTGCCAGCAGTTTCCCCGAGGTTGGGTCTTCTACTAATGAAAAACTGTTTTTT
CDR3 protein: CASSFPEVGSSTNEKLFF

clone size: NA
V gene: TRBV6-6
CDR3 length: 14
J gene: TRBJ1-2
D gene: TRBD1
CDR3 DNA: TGTGCCGGATATACCGGGACAGGGAACTATGGCTACACCTTC
CDR3 protein: CAGYTGTGNYGYTF

clone size: NA
V gene: TRBV18
CDR3 length: 16
J gene: TRBJ1-1
D gene: NA
CDR3 DNA: TGTGCCAGCTCACCACCGGTCGGCAGACAGAACACTGAAGCTTTCTTT
CDR3 protein: CASSPPVGRQNTEAFF

clone size: NA
V gene: TRBV19
CDR3 length: 15
J gene: TRBJ1-1
D gene: NA
CDR3 DNA: TGTGCCAGTAGGCTCGAAGGGGGAAACCTGGCTGAAGCTTTCTTT
CDR3 protein: CASRLEGGNLAEAFF

clone size: NA
V gene: TRBV27
CDR3 length: 13
J gene: TRBJ1-1
D gene: NA
CDR3 DNA: TGTGCCAGCAGACTTACCGGGATGGATTATTCTTTCTTT
CDR3 protein: CASRLTGMDYSFF

clone size: NA
V gene: TRBV30
CDR3 length: 12
J gene: TRBJ2-7
D gene: NA
CDR3 DNA: TGTGCCTGGAGTGTAACAGCACCCGAGCAGTACTTC
CDR3 protein: CAWSVTAPEQYF